Following are 24 T cell receptor beta chains from one sample sequenced in a study of shared clonotypes between healthy human individuals. Sequenced by immunoSEQ multiplex PCR; TCRdb stores in-frame clones only, minus some. The data hold 950,000 to 1,100,000 clones, with around 78% observed a single time. The sequenced sample consisted of memory CD4+ T cells from PBMCs. Subset: CD45RA-negative fraction. Receptors were obtained from a man aged 18-30 years in good health. Some clones in this sample may be carry-over from other donors' samples.

The chain combines TRBV5-1 with TRBJ2-2; 12 nucleotides line up with TRBD2. This CDR3 spans 17 amino acids. The V segment lost 5 bases and the J segment 0 bases; nucleotides outside the gene matches: 5. Germline lookup yields CDR1 SGHRS and CDR2 YFSETQ. The CDR3 DNA sequence: TGCGCCAGCAGATCGACTAGCGGGAGACCGAACACCGGGGAGCTGTTTTTT. Translation: CASRSTSGRPNTGELFF. The complete variable domain, with remaining parts taken from reference TRBV5-1 and TRBJ2-2, reads KAGVTQTPRYLIKTRGQQVTLSCSPISGHRSVSWYQQTPGQGLQFLFEYFSETQRNKGNFPGRFSGRQFSNSRSEMNVSTLELGDSALYLCASRSTSGRPNTGELFFGEGSRLTVL.

This clone has a handful of counts. V usage is TRBV10-1 and J usage is TRBJ2-7, with D perhaps matching TRBD2 (6 bases). Trimming cost V 5 bases and J 1 base, with 12 bases left between them. The CDR3 is 14 amino acids. Germline V lookup: CDR1 WNHNN, CDR2 SYGVQD (reference sequence). The CDR3 bases are TGCGCCAGCAGTTGGGACGGGAGATCCTACGAGCAGTACTTC. This codes for CASSWDGRSYEQYF.

V is TRBV10-3 and J is TRBJ2-5; D is uncertain. CDR3 length: 12 residues. With 6 bases removed from V and 5 bases from J, the gap between germline ends came to 10 bases. Germline loops: CDR1 ENHRY, CDR2 SYGVKD. The CDR3 DNA reads as TGTGCCATCAGCGATCGGAAGGAGACCCAGTACTTC. Translating it yields CAISDRKETQYF.

In this sample, this clone turned up once. This chain joins TRBV11-2 and TRBJ2-7; D is ambiguous. Germline CDR1 and CDR2: SGHAT and FQNNGV. CDR3 length: 13 residues. V lost 1 base to trimming and J lost 5 bases, with 9 bases between them. This chain's CDR3 is CASSLGLLNEQYF. Written as DNA, the CDR3 is TGTGCCAGCAGCTTAGGTCTACTTAACGAGCAGTACTTC.

The J gene is TRBJ2-7, the V gene TRBV4-2, with TRBD2 matching over 8 bases. Per germline, CDR1 LGHNA and CDR2 YNFKEQ. The CDR3 is 15 amino acids. V lost 1 base, J lost 2 bases, and 4 bases stayed unmatched. The CDR3 DNA reads TGTGCCAGCAGCCAAGTGGGAGCGGGAGCCTACGAGCAGTACTTC. Translating gives CASSQVGAGAYEQYF.

The V gene is TRBV6-1, the J gene TRBJ2-7; 9 bases map to TRBD2. Germline V lookup: CDR1 MNHNS, CDR2 SASEGT. The CDR3 length is 14 residues. The V and J ends lost 6 bases and 2 bases, in that order; junction bases with no gene match: 5. The CDR3 DNA sequence: TGTGCCAGCAGCCGACTAGCGGAGGCCTACGAGCAGTACTTC. It specifies CASSRLAEAYEQYF.

This clone showed up just once. The chain recombines TRBV6-5 with TRBJ2-1, with TRBD1 matching 7 bases. V lost 2 bases to trimming and J lost 0 bases; unmatched junction nucleotides: 4. This CDR3 contains 16 residues. Germline V gene data show CDR1 as MNHEY and CDR2 as SVGAGI. The CDR3 sequence is CASSYRQGGSYNEQFF. CDR3 sequence (DNA): TGTGCCAGCAGTTACCGACAGGGCGGCTCCTACAATGAGCAGTTCTTC.

The genes are TRBV2 and TRBJ2-7; D might be TRBD2 (6 bases). This CDR3 has 13 amino acids. Per the germline V gene, CDR1 is SNHLY and CDR2 is FYNNEI. V was pared by 4 bases and J by 6 bases, with 13 bases between. CDR3 loop: CASSGDSWGEQYF. CDR3 sequence (DNA): TGTGCCAGCAGTGGGGACTCCTGGGGCGAGCAGTACTTC.

The chain has TRBV7-8 and TRBJ2-7; 8 positions agree with TRBD1. J was trimmed by 5 bases and V by 1 base; bases with no gene match: 4. The CDR3 has 14 amino acids. Germline values: CDR1 SGHVS, CDR2 FQNEAQ. CDR3: CASSLGAGGDEQYF. DNA for the CDR3: TGTGCCAGCAGCTTAGGGGCAGGGGGCGACGAGCAGTACTTC. Combining the CDR3 with reference TRBV7-8 and TRBJ2-7 gives the whole variable domain GAGVSQSPRYKVAKRGQDVALRCDPISGHVSLFWYQQALGQGPEFLTYFQNEAQLDKSGLPSDRFFAERPEGSVSTLKIQRTQQEDSAVYLCASSLGAGGDEQYFGPGTRLTVT.

The chain uses TRBV11-3 and TRBJ2-3; TRBD1 matches at 9 bases. Per the germline V gene, CDR1 is SGHNT and CDR2 is YENEEA. This CDR3 has 16 amino acids. V was clipped by 3 bases and J by 5 bases; unmatched bases: 9. CDR3 sequence (DNA): TGTGCCAGCAGCTTCGAGGGGACAGGGAAACGAGATACGCAGTATTTT. It encodes CASSFEGTGKRDTQYF.

This clone turned up a few times. The rearrangement links TRBV5-1 to TRBJ2-2; D ambiguous. V lost 3 bases and J lost 4, with 19 bases in between. The CDR3 has 17 amino acids. Per germline, CDR1 SGHRS and CDR2 YFSETQ. The CDR3 loop reads CASSSLRPSPATGELFF. Written as DNA, the CDR3 is TGCGCCAGCAGCTCCCTACGACCATCCCCCGCCACCGGGGAGCTGTTTTTT.

The chain links TRBV5-4 to TRBJ1-2; D ambiguous. The V gene's germline CDR1 is SGHNT and CDR2 YYREEE (reference sequence). Trimming shortened V by 2 bases and J by 3 bases, and 8 bases separated the two germline ends. The CDR3 sequence is 13 residues long. Here the CDR3 reads CASSFSLDYGYTF. CDR3 sequence (DNA): TGTGCCAGCAGCTTTTCCCTGGACTATGGCTACACCTTC.

The chain's CDR3 is CASSLAGQRNEKLFF. In DNA, the CDR3 is TGCGCCAGCAGCTTGGCGGGACAGCGAAATGAAAAACTGTTTTTT. The chain is built from TRBV5-1 and TRBJ1-4, with TRBD1 matching over 7 bases. V shed 0 bases and J 5 bases; nucleotides not matched to a gene: 4. The CDR3 length is 15 residues. In germline, CDR1 is SGHRS, CDR2 YFSETQ.

The gene calls are TRBV25-1 and TRBJ2-5, with 7 bases matching TRBD1. This CDR3 is built from 14 residues. After removal of 8 bases from V and 5 bases from J, the junction contained 11 bases not matched to a gene. The germline V gene encodes CDR1 MGHDK and CDR2 SYGVNS. This CDR3 is CASGRQGRRETQYF. CDR3 DNA: TGTGCCAGCGGGAGACAGGGTCGGCGGGAGACCCAGTACTTC.

Comment on this clone: Possible read error: a much larger clone is one base away. The gene calls are TRBV7-2 and TRBJ2-7; tentative D call: TRBD1 (6 bases). CDR3 length: 14 residues. The germline gives CDR1 SGHTA, CDR2 FQGNSA. The CDR3 nucleotides read TGTGCCAGCAGCCCCGACAGGAACTCCTACGGGCAGTACTTC. It encodes CASSPDRNSYGQYF.

About this clone itself: Additional DNA sequences in this sample encode the identical CDR3. The chain combines TRBV11-3 with TRBJ2-2; D uncertain. The CDR3 totals 14 residues. Germline CDR1 and CDR2: SGHNT and YENEEA. The germline V and J ends were trimmed by 0 bases and 3 bases, with 5 bases remaining between them. This chain's CDR3 is CASSLDRDTGELFF. CDR3 DNA sequence: TGTGCCAGCAGCTTAGACCGGGACACCGGGGAGCTGTTTTTT.

The rearrangement links TRBV27 to TRBJ1-1, with a tentative D call TRBD1 (5 bases). The V gene's germline CDR1 is MNHEY and CDR2 SMNVEV (reference sequence). The ends were cut back, 3 bases at V and 1 base at J, with 9 bases in the middle. The CDR3 extends over 14 amino acids. Here the CDR3 reads CASSLAGPNTEAFF. The CDR3 DNA follows: TGTGCCAGCAGTTTGGCGGGGCCGAACACTGAAGCTTTCTTT.

The V and J genes are TRBV10-1 and TRBJ2-1, with TRBD2 identical over 7 bases. CDR3 length equals 14 residues. V trimming: 3 bases; J trimming: 9 bases; junction bases outside the gene matches: 8. Germline V lookup: CDR1 WNHNN, CDR2 SYGVQD (reference sequence). The CDR3: CASSDAAGTGEQFF. CDR3 bases: TGCGCCAGCAGTGACGCAGCGGGAACCGGTGAGCAGTTCTTC.

A remark on this clone: This same CDR3 is encoded by further DNA sequences in the sample. The V call is TRBV6-6, the J call TRBJ1-5, with D possibly being TRBD1 (6 bases). The germline V and J ends were trimmed by 7 bases and 1 base, with 14 bases remaining between them. The CDR3 runs to 15 residues. Germline assignment: CDR1 MNHNY and CDR2 SVGAGI (reference sequence). The CDR3 nucleotides read TGTGCCAGCACTCGAGGGGGGGGGAGCAATCAGCCCCAGCATTTT. Its translation: CASTRGGGSNQPQHF.

CDR3 nucleotides: TGTGCCAGCAGCGACAGTGGGTACGAGACCCAGTACTTC. Translation gives CASSDSGYETQYF. The chain combines TRBV7-3 with TRBJ2-5; tentative D call: TRBD1 (5 bases). Trimming took 5 bases from V and 5 from J, leaving 12 bases between them. This CDR3 spans 13 amino acids. CDR1 is SGHTA and CDR2 is FQGTGA in the germline V gene.

This chain links TRBV2 with TRBJ1-5; weak D call: TRBD1 (5 bases). Looked up from germline, CDR1 is SNHLY and CDR2 is FYNNEI. Trimming stripped 5 bases from V and 4 bases from J, with 9 bases between. The CDR3 consists of 13 residues. The CDR3 coding sequence is TGTGCCAGCAGTCGACAGTTAAATCAGCCCCAGCATTTT. Residues: CASSRQLNQPQHF.

The chain carries TRBV10-3 and TRBJ2-7; D is possibly TRBD1 (6 bases). The germline V and J ends were trimmed by 2 bases and 9 bases, with 17 bases remaining between them. Germline lookup yields CDR1 ENHRY and CDR2 SYGVKD. This CDR3 has 14 amino acids. This CDR3 is CAISEGTTGRRQYF. For the CDR3, the DNA is TGTGCCATCAGTGAGGGAACTACAGGGCGGAGGCAGTACTTC.

CDR3 loop: CSVLNSGQETQYF. CDR3 in DNA: TGCAGCGTCCTAAACTCCGGGCAAGAGACCCAGTACTTC. The chain uses TRBV29-1 and TRBJ2-5, with unresolved D. The V gene's germline CDR1 is SQVTM and CDR2 ANQGSEA. Trimming stripped 6 bases from V and 2 bases from J, with 13 bases between. The CDR3 sequence is 13 residues long.

In this sample, this clone turned up a few times. This sequence joins TRBV7-2 and TRBJ2-7; TRBD1 agrees at 12 bases. Germline lookup yields CDR1 SGHTA and CDR2 FQGNSA. Trimming cost V 5 bases and J 8 bases; bases outside gene matches: 10. The CDR3 length is 15 residues. CDR3 protein: CASSRSGTGGQQQYF. CDR3 sequence (DNA): TGTGCCAGCAGCCGGAGCGGGACAGGGGGCCAGCAGCAGTACTTC.